This is a list of T cell receptor beta chains from one sample in a study of control samples from healthy donors and cancer patients. Profiled with immunoSEQ multiplex PCR; TCRdb holds only in-frame clones, not every one. This table holds 50,000 or so clones, roughly 92% found once. The material sequenced was PBMCs. The source of these receptors is a woman between 45 and 65 years old with head and neck cancer. CDR3s include the opening cysteine and the closing phenylalanine or tryptophan. The D gene is left open where the match is weak. Where a row states a size, it is once, few, many or the class of an expanded clone; other rows omit it.

j_gene,v_gene,d_gene,len,abundance,CDR3aa,CDR3nt
TRBJ2-1,TRBV29-1,.,13,.,CSGRAYQVGEQFF,TGCAGCGGAAGGGCCTACCAGGTGGGTGAGCAGTTCTTC
TRBJ2-2,TRBV10-3,.,14,.,CAISETGSPGELFF,TGTGCCATCAGTGAGACAGGGAGTCCCGGGGAGCTGTTTTTT
TRBJ1-2,TRBV3-1/TRBV3-2,TRBD1,15,.,CASSPTTGGYYGYTF,TGTGCCAGCAGTCCAACGACAGGGGGCTACTATGGCTACACCTTC
TRBJ2-1,TRBV6-5,.,14,.,CASSYGDTLNEQFF,TGTGCCAGCAGTTACGGGGACACTTTGAATGAGCAGTTCTTC
TRBJ2-2,TRBV19,.,14,.,CASSSGGRTGELFF,TGTGCCAGTAGCTCCGGGGGAAGGACCGGGGAGCTGTTTTTT
TRBJ2-1,TRBV7-2,.,11,once,CASSPREREFF,TGTGCCAGCAGCCCCCGGGAACGGGAGTTCTTC
TRBJ1-5,TRBV27,.,15,.,CASSFSGISNQPQHF,TGTGCCAGCAGTTTCTCAGGGATTAGCAATCAGCCCCAGCATTTT
TRBJ1-2,TRBV11-2,.,15,.,CASSLIGLTNYGYTF,TGTGCCAGCAGCTTAATCGGCTTAACTAACTATGGCTACACCTTC
TRBJ2-7,TRBV28,TRBD2,15,.,CASSFSGGRTYEQYF,TGTGCCAGCAGTTTCTCGGGGGGGAGGACCTACGAGCAGTACTTC
TRBJ2-1,TRBV18,TRBD2,16,.,CASSPVGLAGDNEQFF,TGTGCCAGCTCTCCCGTCGGACTAGCGGGTGACAATGAGCAGTTCTTC
TRBJ1-2,TRBV5-6,TRBD1,16,.,CASSSYSVQGDYGYTF,TGTGCCAGCAGCTCTTACTCGGTACAGGGGGACTATGGCTACACCTTC
TRBJ2-7,TRBV7-9,.,13,.,CASSRDGGYEQYF,TGTGCCAGCAGCCGGGATGGAGGCTACGAGCAGTACTTC
TRBJ1-6,TRBV5-1,.,16,.,CASSVGTHGEGSPLHF,TGCGCCAGCAGCGTTGGGACCCACGGCGAAGGTTCACCCCTCCACTTT
TRBJ2-2,TRBV6-4,.,14,once,CASTREGGTGELFF,TGTGCCAGCACCCGCGAAGGGGGGACCGGGGAGCTGTTTTTT
TRBJ2-2,TRBV28,.,14,.,CASRSHSNTGELFF,TGTGCCAGCAGGTCCCACTCGAACACCGGGGAGCTGTTTTTT
TRBJ1-6,TRBV19,.,13,.,CASRDKGNSPLHF,TGTGCCAGCCGGGACAAGGGGAATTCACCCCTCCACTTT
TRBJ2-3,TRBV6-6,.,14,.,CASSYSEGTDTQYF,TGTGCCAGCAGTTACTCGGAGGGTACAGATACGCAGTATTTT
TRBJ1-5,TRBV15,TRBD1,13,.,CATSDDRGEPQHF,TGTGCCACCAGCGACGACAGGGGGGAGCCCCAGCATTTT
TRBJ2-2,TRBV19,TRBD1,15,.,CASSRPGQDTGELFF,TGTGCCAGTAGTAGGCCGGGACAGGACACCGGGGAGCTGTTTTTT
TRBJ1-3,TRBV23-1,TRBD1,16,.,CASSQPITGAGNTIYF,TGCGCCAGCAGTCAACCTATCACAGGGGCGGGAAACACCATATATTTT
TRBJ1-2,TRBV12-3/TRBV12-4,.,13,.,CASSLQPLNGYTF,TGTGCCAGCAGTTTACAACCCCTCAATGGCTACACCTTC
TRBJ2-5,TRBV7-2,.,14,.,CASSLDRNQETQYF,TGTGCCAGCAGCTTAGACAGGAACCAAGAGACCCAGTACTTC
TRBJ1-1,TRBV5-1,TRBD1,16,.,CASSPTPTGGDTEAFF,TGCGCCAGCAGCCCCACCCCGACAGGGGGGGACACTGAAGCTTTCTTT
TRBJ1-1,TRBV10-2,.,12,.,CASTQGGTEAFF,TGCGCCAGCACTCAGGGTGGCACTGAAGCTTTCTTT
TRBJ2-2,TRBV5-1,.,17,.,CASSLVHPGLNTGELFF,TGCGCCAGCAGCTTGGTGCATCCTGGATTGAACACCGGGGAGCTGTTTTTT
TRBJ1-1,TRBV5-8,.,13,.,CASSLKGNTEAFF,TGTGCCAGCAGCTTGAAAGGGAACACTGAAGCTTTCTTT
TRBJ2-3,TRBV5-6,.,14,.,CASSLAGGADTQYF,TGTGCCAGCAGTTTAGCTGGGGGCGCAGATACGCAGTATTTT
TRBJ2-7,TRBV27,.,13,once,CASRGATDYEQYF,TGTGCCAGCAGAGGGGCTACAGATTACGAGCAGTACTTC
TRBJ2-1,TRBV7-2,.,15,.,CASSPSASIYNEQFF,TGTGCCAGCAGTCCTTCTGCTAGCATCTACAATGAGCAGTTCTTC
TRBJ2-7,TRBV30,.,13,.,CASSRRVYGEQYF,TGTGCCTCCTCCAGACGGGTCTACGGGGAGCAGTACTTC
TRBJ1-1,TRBV12-3/TRBV12-4,.,11,.,CASSFEREAFF,TGTGCCAGCAGTTTTGAGAGGGAAGCTTTCTTT
TRBJ2-7,TRBV6-2/TRBV6-3,TRBD1,15,.,CASSFLGQGVYEQYF,TGTGCCAGCAGCTTTCTTGGACAGGGGGTCTACGAGCAGTACTTC
TRBJ1-2,TRBV28,.,14,.,CASSLLGGAGGYTF,TGTGCCAGCAGTTTGTTGGGGGGGGCGGGAGGCTACACCTTC
TRBJ1-6,TRBV5-1,TRBD1,14,.,CASSETGDNSPLHF,TGCGCCAGCAGCGAGACAGGGGATAATTCACCCCTCCACTTT
TRBJ1-1,TRBV30,.,17,.,CAWSPTRVIGVNTEAFF,TGTGCCTGGAGCCCTACCCGAGTGATAGGAGTGAACACTGAAGCTTTCTTT
TRBJ1-2,TRBV7-6,TRBD1,15,.,CASSFGQDGGGGYTF,TGTGCCAGCAGCTTTGGACAGGACGGGGGGGGTGGCTACACCTTC
TRBJ1-4,TRBV27,.,14,.,CASSLSMTNEKLFF,TGTGCCAGCAGTTTATCGATGACTAATGAAAAACTGTTTTTT
TRBJ2-7,TRBV5-1,.,13,few,CASSFRDTDEQYF,TGCGCCAGCAGCTTCCGGGACACCGACGAGCAGTACTTC
TRBJ2-7,TRBV2,TRBD2,13,.,CASSWAGAYEQYF,TGTGCCAGCAGTTGGGCGGGGGCCTACGAGCAGTACTTC
TRBJ1-4,TRBV18,.,14,.,CASSQGPTNEKLFF,TGTGCCAGCTCACAAGGGCCAACTAATGAAAAACTGTTTTTT
TRBJ2-5,TRBV2,.,13,.,CAESGTGEGAQYF,TGTGCAGAGTCCGGGACTGGTGAAGGGGCCCAGTACTTC
TRBJ1-5,TRBV30,.,14,.,CARPPRGDNQPQHF,TGTGCCAGGCCCCCGCGGGGAGACAATCAGCCCCAGCATTTT
TRBJ1-2,TRBV6-6,.,13,.,CASSYSANYGYTF,TGTGCCAGCAGTTACTCTGCTAACTATGGCTACACCTTC
TRBJ1-2,TRBV2,.,14,once,CASSEAAGYYGYTF,TGTGCCAGCAGTGAAGCTGCGGGGTACTATGGCTACACCTTC
TRBJ2-7,TRBV5-5,.,14,.,CASSLGTQTYEQYF,TGTGCCAGCAGCTTAGGGACACAGACCTACGAGCAGTACTTC
TRBJ1-2,TRBV24-1,TRBD1,12,.,CATSDRGRGYTF,TGTGCCACCAGCGACAGGGGACGTGGCTACACCTTC
TRBJ2-3,TRBV28,.,14,.,CASRRTSEADTQYF,TGTGCCAGCAGGAGGACGTCAGAAGCAGATACGCAGTATTTT
TRBJ1-2,TRBV30,.,14,.,CAWNRDRANYGYTF,TGTGCCTGGAACCGCGACAGAGCTAACTATGGCTACACCTTC
TRBJ1-5,TRBV5-6,TRBD1,14,.,CASSSGTVYQPQHF,TGTGCCAGCAGCTCTGGGACAGTTTATCAGCCCCAGCATTTT
TRBJ1-5,TRBV5-6,.,15,.,CASSFRDTRNQPQHF,TGTGCCAGCAGCTTCCGGGACACGCGAAATCAGCCCCAGCATTTT
TRBJ1-2,TRBV6-5,.,11,.,CATPGYPRYTF,TGTGCCACCCCAGGGTACCCCCGCTACACCTTC
TRBJ2-5,TRBV5-8,.,17,.,CASSHDGGSGAEETQYF,TGTGCCAGCAGCCACGACGGGGGCTCAGGGGCTGAAGAGACCCAGTACTTC
TRBJ1-1,TRBV4-1,.,13,once,CASSQDRVEEAFF,TGCGCCAGCAGCCAAGATCGGGTCGAGGAAGCTTTCTTT
TRBJ2-2,TRBV9,.,14,.,CASSVDPNTGELFF,TGTGCCAGCAGCGTAGACCCGAACACCGGGGAGCTGTTTTTT
TRBJ2-5,TRBV7-3,TRBD2,15,.,CASSLNAGGVETQYF,TGTGCCAGCAGCTTAAATGCGGGAGGGGTAGAGACCCAGTACTTC
TRBJ1-2,TRBV2,.,13,.,CASSSQVNYGYTF,TGTGCCAGCAGTTCACAGGTTAACTATGGCTACACCTTC
TRBJ2-1,TRBV12-5,TRBD1,15,.,CASGSGTGSNNEQFF,TGTGCTAGTGGAAGTGGGACAGGATCCAACAATGAGCAGTTCTTC
TRBJ2-7,TRBV30,.,12,.,CAFSGTGYEQYF,TGTGCCTTTTCCGGGACGGGCTACGAGCAGTACTTC
TRBJ2-3,TRBV5-5,.,16,.,CASSLGAVPSTDTQYF,TGTGCCAGCAGCTTGGGGGCAGTCCCTAGCACAGATACGCAGTATTTT
TRBJ2-2,TRBV5-1,.,14,.,CASSETGNTGELFF,TGCGCCAGCAGCGAGACAGGGAACACCGGGGAGCTGTTTTTT